Each of the 15 T cell receptor beta chains below was sequenced from the same sample in a study of blood T cells in healthy people across ages (dated by TCRdb to 2013 to 2016). Library method: 5' RACE. This sample was sequenced with an Illumina HiSeq 2500. The second PCR ran for about 6 to 12 cycles and used a J-beta primer mix along with a sample-barcoded 5' primer. TCRdb trimmed public reads at Q25 via fastp, called clones via MiXCR and kept in-frame beta chains. All rows with the same CDR3 protein become a single entry with the most common DNA and genes. In all, the sample holds some 1.6 million distinct CDR3 sequences, and 30% to 35% of those were seen once. The leading ten clones occupy about 11% of the sample. The specimen sequenced was blood. These receptors all come from a woman aged 25 to 39 in good health.

This CDR3 is CASSTFGQGYNEQFF. The CDR3 DNA sequence: TGTGCCAGCAGCACCTTCGGACAGGGGTACAATGAGCAGTTCTTC. This chain uses TRBV7-3 with TRBJ2-1; 9 bases are a match to TRBD1. This CDR3 comprises 15 residues. J gave up 4 bases and V 5 bases, and 6 bases lay outside the gene matches. Germline loops: CDR1 SGHTA, CDR2 FQGTGA.

This clonotype was recorded a few times. This sequence joins TRBV6-5 and TRBJ1-2; tentative D call: TRBD1 (5 bases). This CDR3 is built from 11 residues. CDR1 MNHEY and CDR2 SVGAGI come from the germline V gene. V was trimmed by 7 bases and J by 8 bases, leaving 11 bases between them. The CDR3 DNA reads as TGTGCCAGCACAGGGCAGGAGGGCTACACCTTC. Its protein product is CASTGQEGYTF.

Worth noting for this clonotype: The DNA is omitted, as the CDR3 cannot be located on it reliably, and the CDR3 follows TCRdb's listing. V and J are TRBV5-1 and TRBJ2-1; TRBD1, the table's D call, lacks a check against the DNA. Germline values: CDR1 SGHRS, CDR2 YFSETQ. Inclusive of both ends, the CDR3 amounts to 19 amino acids. The CDR3 spells CASSLVGQGAVTRYNEQLF.

As for this clonotype: A much more abundant neighbour one base away suggests this may be a read error. In DNA form, the CDR3 reads TGCAGCGTTGCCCGCCGACTAGCGGGAGTTGGTGAGCTGTACTTC. This sequence encodes CSVARRLAGVGELYF. The chain has TRBV29-1 and TRBJ2-5; 12 nucleotides align to TRBD2. The CDR3 has 15 residues. J was trimmed by 13 bases and V by 4 bases; bases with no gene match: 16. Germline assignment: CDR1 SQVTM and CDR2 ANQGSEA.

This clonotype was observed once. An end of the junction does not agree with germline; a read error may underlie this. The rearrangement uses TRBV9 and TRBJ2-6, with D unclear. This CDR3 region has 15 residues. Per germline, CDR1 SGDLS and CDR2 YYNGEE. This chain's CDR3 is CAGSPQSSGANVLTF. The DNA for the CDR3 is TGTGCCGGCAGTCCACAGAGCTCTGGGGCCAACGTCCTGACTTTC.

This clonotype was counted between two and nine times. The J gene is TRBJ1-4, the V gene TRBV12-3 or TRBV12-4; tentatively, D is TRBD1 (5 bases). The V end was cut by 7 bases, the J end by 0 bases, with 9 bases between. The CDR3 runs 14 residues. The CDR3 DNA reads as TGTGCCAGCACACGGGGGACAACTAATGAAAAACTGTTTTTT. Amino acid sequence: CASTRGTTNEKLFF.

The rearrangement joins TRBV2 to TRBJ2-3; possibly TRBD2 for D (5 bases). The CDR3 covers 15 residues. The V gene lost 3 bases and the J gene lost 6 bases, with 16 bases spanning the gap. Germline-derived CDR1 and CDR2 are SNHLY and FYNNEI. The CDR3: CASSDRRLDSDTQYF. CDR3 nucleotides: TGTGCCAGCAGTGATAGGAGGTTAGATAGTGATACGCAGTATTTT.

CDR3 coding DNA: TGCGCCAGCAGCCAAGAAAGAACGAAACCCGAGCAGTACTTC. It specifies CASSQERTKPEQYF. The rearrangement links TRBV4-1 to TRBJ2-7; D gene ambiguous. Trimming removed 0 bases at V and 6 bases at J, with 12 bases between. There are 14 residues in the CDR3. The germline V gene has CDR1 MGHRA and CDR2 YSYEKL.

This clonotype has a handful of counts. V gene TRBV6-2 or TRBV6-3 combines with J gene TRBJ2-1; D may be TRBD1 or TRBD2 (5 bases each). Germline V gene sequence: CDR1 MNHEY, CDR2 SVGEGT. The V end lost 0 bases, the J end lost 9 bases, and 24 bases lay between the germline ends. The CDR3 contains 18 residues. The CDR3 loop is CASSYSGDGVKATSEQFF. The CDR3 nucleotides are TGTGCCAGCAGTTACTCAGGGGACGGGGTAAAGGCAACGAGTGAGCAGTTCTTC.

The sample holds a few counts of this clonotype. The gene calls are TRBV7-6 and TRBJ2-1, with 12 bases matching TRBD1. V was pared by 6 bases and J by 8 bases, with 5 bases of the junction left unmatched. This CDR3 spans 14 amino acids. The germline gives CDR1 SGHVS, CDR2 FNYEAQ. CDR3 residues: CASSRGTGGHEQFF. In nucleotides, the CDR3 is TGTGCCAGCAGTCGGGGGACAGGGGGCCATGAGCAGTTCTTC.

In this sample, this clonotype turned up once. This chain links TRBV12-5 with TRBJ1-2; possible D gene TRBD1, 6 bases. The V gene lost 2 bases and the J gene lost 2 bases, with 18 bases spanning the gap. Germline V gene data show CDR1 as LGHNT and CDR2 as FRNRAP. The CDR3 covers 17 residues. The CDR3 reads CASGLTTGSAGNYGYTF. As DNA, the CDR3 is TGTGCTAGTGGTTTGACTACAGGGAGCGCCGGGAACTATGGCTACACCTTC.

The V gene is TRBV11-2, the J gene TRBJ1-2; 11 nucleotides align to TRBD1. This CDR3 comprises 14 residues. J was trimmed by 8 bases and V by 5 bases; bases with no gene match: 7. CDR1 and CDR2 (germline): SGHAT, FQNNGV. The CDR3 DNA is TGTGCCAGCAGCCTCGGACAGGGGGCGTTCGGCTACACCTTC. Amino acid sequence: CASSLGQGAFGYTF.

The chain joins TRBV6-1 to TRBJ1-1; a weak D match, TRBD1 (6 bases). CDR1 and CDR2 (germline): MNHNS, SASEGT. Trimming shortened V by 7 bases and J by 6 bases, and 15 bases separated the two germline ends. The length of the CDR3 is 13 residues. Here the CDR3 DNA reads TGTGCCAGCATCCTCAGGGGAGGGTCTGAAGCTTTCTTT. This translates into CASILRGGSEAFF.

The rearrangement uses TRBV19 and TRBJ2-1, with TRBD2 as a possible D gene (6 bases). Germline loops: CDR1 LNHDA, CDR2 SQIVND (reference sequence). This CDR3 has 17 amino acids. V gave up 11 bases and J gave up 3 bases, with 26 bases separating them. The CDR3 DNA follows: TGTGCCGGGGAGGCGACAATGGGGGTGTATTGCTACAATGAGCAGTTCTTC. Its translation: CAGEATMGVYCYNEQFF.

This chain connects TRBV6-2 or TRBV6-3 to TRBJ2-7; D is undetermined. This CDR3 is built from 10 residues. V was clipped by 4 bases and J by 5 bases, with 3 bases between them. Germline CDR1 and CDR2: MNHEY and SVGEGT. The CDR3 sequence: CASSSHEQYF. The CDR3 DNA is TGTGCCAGCAGTTCTCACGAGCAGTACTTC.